Presented here are 24 T cell receptor beta chains from one specimen sequenced in a study of cytomegalovirus exposure and HLA in healthy donors. The PCR contained 60 Vbeta and 13 Jbeta primers. TCRdb's copy holds only in-frame clones and misses some; the assay was immunoSEQ multiplex PCR. The sample carries over 150,000 clones, 65% to 85% recorded once. The sample consisted of PBMCs. The receptors were gathered from a boy between 2 and 10 years old in good health and CMV-seronegative.

The rearrangement joins TRBV6-5 to TRBJ1-2, with 8 positions matching TRBD1. After removal of 9 bases from V and 7 bases from J, the junction contained 13 bases not matched to a gene. The CDR3 has 14 residues. Looked up from germline, CDR1 is MNHEY and CDR2 is SVGAGI. In DNA form, the CDR3 reads TGTGCCAGTACTCCCGCCGGGACAGGCGCTGGCTACACCTTC. The encoded protein is CASTPAGTGAGYTF.

This clone has more than one count but fewer than ten. Here the CDR3 DNA reads TGTGCCAGCCGGGCTCAGGACGGGGGTACTGAAGCTTTCTTT. This sequence encodes CASRAQDGGTEAFF. The genes are TRBV7-8 and TRBJ1-1; possible D gene TRBD1, 5 bases. The CDR3 covers 14 residues. Germline V gives CDR1 SGHVS, CDR2 FQNEAQ. Trimming took off 8 bases at V and 5 bases at J, with 18 bases between the two ends.

This clone was observed a handful of times. The V call is TRBV18, the J call TRBJ2-7, with TRBD1 as a possible D gene (5 bases). CDR1 is KGHSH and CDR2 is LQKENI in the germline V gene. V dropped 4 bases and J dropped 2 bases, with 15 bases sitting between them. There are 15 residues in the CDR3. DNA of the CDR3: TGTGCCAGCTCACTTTACACAGGTAAAGCCTACGAGCAGTACTTC. This gives the protein CASSLYTGKAYEQYF.

The rearrangement joins TRBV7-6 to TRBJ1-1, with 9 bases identical to TRBD1. This CDR3 is built from 16 residues. Germline lookup yields CDR1 SGHVS and CDR2 FNYEAQ. V trimming: 5 bases; J trimming: 1 base; junction bases outside the gene matches: 8. The CDR3 is CASSATGGPRNTEAFF. The CDR3 coding sequence is TGTGCCAGCAGCGCTACAGGGGGCCCGAGGAACACTGAAGCTTTCTTT.

V and J are TRBV5-1 and TRBJ1-1; 11 bases align to TRBD1. Germline CDR1 reads SGHRS; CDR2 reads YFSETQ. V dropped 4 bases and J dropped 5; count of bases not matched to a gene: 4. The CDR3 runs 14 residues. The CDR3 loop is CASSQGTGGTEAFF. DNA of the CDR3: TGCGCCAGCAGCCAGGGGACAGGGGGTACTGAAGCTTTCTTT.

This chain links TRBV6-5 with TRBJ1-2; 9 bases agree with TRBD1. The CDR3 is made up of 16 amino acids. The germline V gene encodes CDR1 MNHEY and CDR2 SVGAGI. Trimming took 4 bases from V and 2 from J; bases not matched to a gene: 8. CDR3 nucleotides: TGTGCCAGCAGTTTAACCGGGACAGGGAGAAACTATGGCTACACCTTC. Translated, it gives CASSLTGTGRNYGYTF.

V gene TRBV15 combines with J gene TRBJ2-3; D not certain. Trimming took 0 bases from V and 3 from J, leaving 7 bases between them. This CDR3 is built from 14 residues. Per germline, CDR1 LNHNV and CDR2 YYDKDF (reference sequence). The CDR3 sequence: CATSRDVQTDTQYF. Written as DNA, the CDR3 is TGTGCCACCAGCAGAGATGTCCAGACAGATACGCAGTATTTT.

J is TRBJ2-2 and V is TRBV11-2; 7 nucleotides agree with TRBD1. The CDR3 runs to 18 residues. V lost 5 bases and J lost 1; bases outside the gene matches: 13. CDR1 and CDR2 (germline): SGHAT, FQNNGV. The CDR3 coding sequence is TGTGCCAGCAGCCCTTTAAAAGGGGGCGTTCTGAACACCGGGGAGCTGTTTTTT. Translation gives CASSPLKGGVLNTGELFF.

CDR3 protein: CASSSGSGEKLFF. In DNA form, the CDR3 reads TGTGCCAGCTCGTCAGGGTCAGGGGAAAAACTGTTTTTT. V usage is TRBV18 and J usage is TRBJ1-4; D possibly corresponds to TRBD1 (5 bases). Germline V gene data show CDR1 as KGHSH and CDR2 as LQKENI. The CDR3 runs to 13 residues. V was pared by 6 bases and J by 8 bases, with 13 bases between.

Points on this clone: A junction end diverges from the germline sequence, so it may reflect a read error. The chain couples TRBV4-2 to TRBJ2-3; weak D call: TRBD2 (7 bases). The CDR3 has 17 amino acids. In germline, CDR1 is LGHNA, CDR2 YNFKEQ. The CDR3 DNA reads TGTGCCAGCAGCCATCCCGGGACTAAAAGGGACACAGGTACGCAGTATTTT. Its translation: CASSHPGTKRDTGTQYF.

The gene calls are TRBV7-2 and TRBJ1-2, with 7 nucleotides matching TRBD1. With 9 bases clipped from V and 0 bases from J, the junction kept 10 bases outside the gene matches. CDR1 and CDR2 (germline): SGHTA, FQGNSA. The CDR3 is 15 amino acids. DNA for the CDR3: TGTGCCAGTGCCCCAGGGGGACAGACTAACTATGGCTACACCTTC. As protein: CASAPGGQTNYGYTF. Full variable domain (rest looked up from reference TRBV7-2 and TRBJ1-2): GAGVSQSPSNKVTEKGKDVELRCDPISGHTALYWYRQSLGQGLEFLIYFQGNSAPDKSGLPSDRFSAERTGGSVSTLTIQRTQQEDSAVYLCASAPGGQTNYGYTFGSGTRLTVV.

This clone showed up just once. The chain carries TRBV7-2 and TRBJ2-1, with 13 bases aligning to TRBD2. The CDR3 contains 15 residues. Germline trimming cut 3 bases from V and 6 bases from J; bases unmatched to any gene: 2. The germline V gene encodes CDR1 SGHTA and CDR2 FQGNSA. CDR3 protein: CASSFRLAGGNEQFF. The CDR3 DNA sequence: TGTGCCAGCAGCTTTAGACTAGCGGGGGGCAATGAGCAGTTCTTC.

The V call is TRBV6-5, the J call TRBJ1-2, with 9 bases matching TRBD1. The CDR3 runs 15 residues. Germline assignment: CDR1 MNHEY and CDR2 SVGAGI. V was pared by 6 bases and J by 2 bases, with 7 bases of the junction left unmatched. The CDR3 coding sequence is TGTGCCAGCAGCCCCGGGACAGGGTTCAACTATGGCTACACCTTC. It codes for CASSPGTGFNYGYTF.

V gene TRBV6-1 combines with J gene TRBJ1-6, with 7 bases matching TRBD1. This CDR3 is built from 14 residues. The ends lost 6 bases at V and 10 bases at J; junction bases unmatched: 9. Germline-derived CDR1 and CDR2 are MNHNS and SASEGT. CDR3: CASRKTGVPSPLHF. DNA of the CDR3: TGTGCCAGCAGGAAAACAGGGGTGCCCTCACCCCTCCACTTT.

J is TRBJ2-7 and V is TRBV6-5, with a weak D call TRBD1 (5 bases). The CDR3 is 14 residues long. The V gene lost 6 bases and the J gene lost 2 bases, with 14 bases spanning the gap. Germline V CDR1 and CDR2: MNHEY, SVGAGI. In nucleotides, the CDR3 is TGTGCCAGCAGGCGCGTACAGGCCCCCTACGAGCAGTACTTC. Its protein is CASRRVQAPYEQYF.

The count of this clone is one. The rearrangement links TRBV4-2 to TRBJ2-1; 7 nucleotides match TRBD2. This CDR3 comprises 16 residues. Germline CDR1 LGHNA, CDR2 YNFKEQ. The trim removed 0 bases at V and 3 bases at J, leaving 5 bases unmatched. The CDR3 sequence: CASSQDGLAVYNEQFF. In DNA, the CDR3 is TGTGCCAGCAGCCAAGACGGGCTAGCGGTCTACAATGAGCAGTTCTTC.

This chain uses TRBV6-1 with TRBJ2-7, with 7 bases identical to TRBD1. CDR3 length: 13 amino acids. With V trimmed by 6 bases and J by 3 bases, 5 bases remained unmatched. Germline V lookup: CDR1 MNHNS, CDR2 SASEGT. The CDR3: CASRDRLGYEQYF. CDR3 sequence (DNA): TGTGCCAGCAGGGACAGGTTGGGCTACGAGCAGTACTTC.

The chain carries TRBV7-2 and TRBJ2-7; TRBD2 agrees at 8 bases. Germline V CDR1 and CDR2: SGHTA, FQGNSA. CDR3 size: 16 residues. V was clipped by 5 bases and J by 6 bases; unmatched bases: 15. In nucleotides, the CDR3 is TGTGCCAGCAGCCCCCGCTCTGGGGCGGGGGGTCGCGAGCAGTACTTC. Translation: CASSPRSGAGGREQYF.

V gene TRBV7-8 combines with J gene TRBJ2-7; TRBD2 matches at 16 bases. From germline, CDR1 is SGHVS and CDR2 FQNEAQ. There are 19 residues in the CDR3. V was pared by 5 bases and J by 1 base, with 11 bases of the junction left unmatched. The CDR3 region has the DNA TGTGCCAGCAGCCCCGGGACTAGCGGGGGGGATGTCTATTCCTACGAGCAGTACTTC. Translating gives CASSPGTSGGDVYSYEQYF.

This clone has more than one count but fewer than ten. The chain carries TRBV6-1 and TRBJ2-7; 7 bases map to TRBD2. The V gene's germline CDR1 is MNHNS and CDR2 SASEGT. This CDR3 region has 15 residues. V was pared by 6 bases and J by 3 bases, with 11 bases of the junction left unmatched. The CDR3 reads CASSGGTRGFYEQYF. The CDR3 nucleotides read TGTGCCAGCAGCGGGGGGACCCGGGGGTTCTACGAGCAGTACTTC.

The V and J genes are TRBV7-9 and TRBJ2-1; 10 nucleotides match TRBD2. V shed 6 bases and J 9 bases; nucleotides not matched to a gene: 8. The CDR3 runs to 14 residues. CDR1 is SEHNR, CDR2 FQNEAQ, per germline (reference sequence). The CDR3 sequence: CASSPRTSGLEQFF. The CDR3 DNA sequence: TGTGCCAGCAGTCCTAGGACTAGCGGACTTGAGCAGTTCTTC.

This clone was picked up one time. Germline and junction disagree at one end, which may indicate a read error. This rearrangement joins TRBV7-9 to TRBJ1-4, with unresolved D. The CDR3 covers 14 residues. The germline V gene encodes CDR1 SEHNR and CDR2 FQNEAQ (reference sequence). The chain's CDR3 is CASSLAPSNEKLLF. CDR3 coding DNA: TGTGCCAGCAGCTTAGCGCCGAGTAATGAAAAACTGCTTTTT.

This chain uses TRBV15 with TRBJ2-5; no definite D call. The CDR3 runs 16 residues. Germline V gene data show CDR1 as LNHNV and CDR2 as YYDKDF (reference sequence). Between the trimmed V and J ends, which lost 1 base and 1 base, there was a span of 13 bases. The CDR3 sequence is CATSRGPRSPQETQYF. The CDR3 bases are TGTGCCACCAGCAGAGGCCCTAGGAGTCCCCAAGAGACCCAGTACTTC.

The genes are TRBV19 and TRBJ2-3, with 7 bases fitting TRBD2. The CDR3 is made up of 16 amino acids. In germline, CDR1 is LNHDA, CDR2 SQIVND (reference sequence). Trimming took 2 bases from V and 4 from J; bases not matched to a gene: 9. The CDR3 here is CASSIRSLAVADTQYF. The CDR3 DNA sequence: TGTGCCAGTAGTATAAGGAGTCTAGCGGTCGCAGATACGCAGTATTTT.